The 24 T cell receptor beta chains reported below all come from one sample, sequenced in a study of T cell responses to AZD1222 COVID-19 vaccine. Produced via immunoSEQ multiplex PCR; TCRdb's table is partial and in-frame only. The sample shows under 150,000 clones, 90% to 95% of them seen only once. The sequencing used peripheral blood, collected on day 0 of AZD1222 vaccination. These receptors originate from an adult in good health.

V usage is TRBV27 and J usage is TRBJ2-1; 8 positions match TRBD2. The germline CDR1 and CDR2 sequences are MNHEY and SMNVEV (reference sequence). CDR3 size: 14 residues. The V segment lost 4 bases and the J segment 10 bases; nucleotides outside the gene matches: 9. The CDR3 is CASSSGLGAWEQFF. Written as DNA, the CDR3 is TGTGCCAGCAGTTCGGGACTAGGGGCCTGGGAGCAGTTCTTC.

The chain employs TRBV7-9 and TRBJ2-5, with D perhaps matching TRBD2 (5 bases). The CDR3 sequence is 14 residues long. Trimming stripped 8 bases from V and 4 bases from J, with 17 bases between. From germline, CDR1 is SEHNR and CDR2 FQNEAQ (reference sequence). CDR3 amino acids: CASRETGVRETQYF. CDR3 nucleotide sequence: TGTGCCAGCCGCGAAACCGGGGTACGAGAGACCCAGTACTTC.

The chain links TRBV5-1 to TRBJ2-7, with 9 nucleotides matching TRBD1. The germline CDR1 and CDR2 sequences are SGHRS and YFSETQ. The CDR3 is 15 amino acids. Germline trimming cut 3 bases from V and 5 bases from J; bases unmatched to any gene: 9. In nucleotides, the CDR3 is TGCGCCAGCAGCTGGGACAGGGTAGGGCTAGACGAGCAGTACTTC. Protein sequence: CASSWDRVGLDEQYF.

The chain carries TRBV24-1 and TRBJ1-2, with 8 bases aligning to TRBD1. Losses at the gene ends were 3 bases for V and 4 bases for J; bases not matched to a gene: 12. Germline assignment: CDR1 KGHDR and CDR2 SFDVKD. CDR3 length: 17 residues. Here the CDR3 reads CATSDPKQGGSAYGYTF. The CDR3 nucleotides are TGTGCCACCAGTGATCCCAAACAGGGGGGGTCCGCCTATGGCTACACCTTC.

J is TRBJ1-2 and V is TRBV7-9; D not resolved. Germline assignment: CDR1 SEHNR and CDR2 FQNEAQ (reference sequence). There are 13 residues in the CDR3. Trimming shortened V by 5 bases and J by 3 bases, and 10 bases separated the two germline ends. CDR3 in amino acids: CASSLPGHYGYTF. In nucleotides, the CDR3 is TGTGCCAGCAGCCTGCCCGGGCACTATGGCTACACCTTC.

The chain is built from TRBV29-1 and TRBJ1-2; D not certain. The CDR3 extends over 12 amino acids. Germline V gene data show CDR1 as SQVTM and CDR2 as ANQGSEA. The V end was cut by 4 bases, the J end by 4 bases, with 10 bases between. The CDR3 spells CSVGLNGYGYTF. The CDR3 DNA sequence: TGCAGCGTTGGCCTCAACGGCTATGGCTACACCTTC.

V usage is TRBV19 and J usage is TRBJ2-2; D is undetermined. The CDR3 runs 12 residues. Germline assignment: CDR1 LNHDA and CDR2 SQIVND (reference sequence). V was cut by 1 base and J by 9 bases, with 6 bases left in between. CDR3 sequence: CASSIVSRELFF. The CDR3 coding sequence is TGTGCCAGTAGTATAGTTAGCCGGGAGCTGTTTTTT.

This clone appeared a single time. The J gene is TRBJ2-3, the V gene TRBV27; TRBD2 matches at 7 bases. V shed 5 bases, J shed 0 bases, and the junction held 8 bases outside the gene matches. The CDR3 totals 16 residues. CDR1 is MNHEY, CDR2 SMNVEV, per germline (reference sequence). CDR3 bases: TGTGCCAGCAGTCCTTGGGAGGGGTCTAGCACAGATACGCAGTATTTT. It translates to CASSPWEGSSTDTQYF.

This clone was seen just once. The gene calls are TRBV12-3 or TRBV12-4 and TRBJ1-3; D remains ambiguous. The CDR3 extends over 13 amino acids. The V and J ends lost 3 bases and 9 bases respectively, with 12 bases between them. CDR3 protein: CASSFRHGSTIYF. CDR3 DNA: TGTGCCAGCAGTTTCAGACACGGTAGCACCATATATTTT.

The chain combines TRBV19 with TRBJ1-2; D is unclear. The CDR3 spans 13 residues. Germline lookup yields CDR1 LNHDA and CDR2 SQIVND (reference sequence). Trimming removed 3 bases at V and 3 bases at J, with 8 bases between. CDR3 coding DNA: TGTGCCAGTAGTATCAAGGCTGACTATGGCTACACCTTC. It encodes CASSIKADYGYTF.

This chain connects TRBV5-1 to TRBJ1-3; no clear D gene. The CDR3 runs to 14 residues. Trimming shortened V by 2 bases and J by 1 base, and 7 bases separated the two germline ends. Looked up from germline, CDR1 is SGHRS and CDR2 is YFSETQ. CDR3 nucleotides: TGCGCCAGCAGCTTAACCCCGTCTGGAAACACCATATATTTT. Protein sequence: CASSLTPSGNTIYF.

This chain uses TRBV7-2 with TRBJ1-1; TRBD1 might be the D (5 bases). Between the trimmed V and J ends, which lost 2 bases and 10 bases, there was a span of 11 bases. This CDR3 is 12 amino acids long. Germline V CDR1 and CDR2: SGHTA, FQGNSA. CDR3 sequence (DNA): TGTGCCAGCAGCTTACAGGGTTCTGGAGCTTTCTTT. Amino acid sequence: CASSLQGSGAFF.

The chain combines TRBV7-9 with TRBJ2-7, with D possibly TRBD1 on 6 matching bases. The V end was cut by 3 bases, the J end by 3 bases, with 15 bases between. Germline V gene lookup returns CDR1 SEHNR and CDR2 FQNEAQ (reference sequence). This CDR3 comprises 15 residues. CDR3 sequence (DNA): TGTGCCAGCAGCTTGAACCGGGACACCGTCTACGAGCAGTACTTC. Translation: CASSLNRDTVYEQYF.

The rearrangement links TRBV4-3 to TRBJ2-7; D uncertain. Trimming took 0 bases from V and 0 from J, leaving 12 bases between them. From germline, CDR1 is LGHNA and CDR2 YSLEER. CDR3 length: 16 residues. The DNA for the CDR3 is TGCGCCAGCAGCCAAGAACACAGATTGAACTCCTACGAGCAGTACTTC. Translation gives CASSQEHRLNSYEQYF.

The chain uses TRBV18 and TRBJ2-7; 13 nucleotides agree with TRBD2. The length of the CDR3 is 16 residues. V trimming: 3 bases; J trimming: 3 bases; junction bases outside the gene matches: 5. Germline lookup yields CDR1 KGHSH and CDR2 LQKENI. CDR3 sequence reads: CASSPRTSGGFYEQYF. Written as DNA, the CDR3 is TGTGCCAGCTCACCCAGGACTAGCGGGGGATTCTACGAGCAGTACTTC.

The chain is built from TRBV6-5 and TRBJ1-2; 8 bases map to TRBD1. The junction had 7 bases not matched to a gene; V was cut back by 6 bases and J by 4 bases. CDR1 MNHEY and CDR2 SVGAGI come from the germline V gene. The CDR3 extends over 14 amino acids. CDR3 nucleotide sequence: TGTGCCAGCAGGCCAGGGGGCGCGGGCTATGGCTACACCTTC. It yields the protein CASRPGGAGYGYTF.

The genes are TRBV3-1 (or the pseudogene TRBV3-2) and TRBJ1-3; D remains ambiguous. Germline CDR1 and CDR2: LGHDT and YNNKEL (reference sequence). This CDR3 is built from 13 residues. V lost 0 bases to trimming and J lost 9 bases, with 9 bases between them. CDR3 residues: CASSQDLDTTIYF. Written as DNA, the CDR3 is TGTGCCAGCAGCCAAGATCTAGACACCACCATATATTTT.

This sequence joins TRBV27 and TRBJ2-7; D is ambiguous. The CDR3 length is 15 residues. The germline V gene has CDR1 MNHEY and CDR2 SMNVEV (reference sequence). Between the trimmed V and J ends, which lost 1 base and 0 bases, there was a span of 10 bases. CDR3 sequence reads: CASSLLGSSSYEQYF. Written as DNA, the CDR3 is TGTGCCAGCAGTTTATTGGGCAGTAGCTCCTACGAGCAGTACTTC.

This chain uses TRBV14 with TRBJ2-3; unclear D gene. Germline assignment: CDR1 SGHDN and CDR2 FVKESK. V was clipped by 2 bases and J by 3 bases, with 15 bases between them. The CDR3 is 16 amino acids. Here the CDR3 reads CASSQRRLSGTDTQYF. In DNA, the CDR3 is TGTGCCAGCAGCCAAAGAAGACTCTCTGGGACAGATACGCAGTATTTT.

This chain uses TRBV6-2 or TRBV6-3 with TRBJ1-2; no firm D call. Germline CDR1 reads MNHEY; CDR2 reads SVGEGT. Trimming took off 6 bases at V and 5 bases at J, with 13 bases between the two ends. This CDR3 spans 13 amino acids. Here the CDR3 DNA reads TGTGCCAGCAGCCCGCTCGGGGTTTATGGCTACACCTTC. Protein product: CASSPLGVYGYTF.

The rearrangement links TRBV2 to TRBJ2-1, with D hard to call. Trimming removed 3 bases at V and 4 bases at J, with 7 bases between. The CDR3 runs to 13 residues. The germline V gene has CDR1 SNHLY and CDR2 FYNNEI. CDR3 DNA: TGTGCCAGCAGTGAGTCCTTTTACAATGAGCAGTTCTTC. Residues: CASSESFYNEQFF.

This clone has just one count. Germline is not matched at one junction end, which may reflect a read error. The chain has TRBV15 and TRBJ2-7; D is undetermined. Germline-derived CDR1 and CDR2 are LNHNV and YYDKDF (reference sequence). The CDR3 totals 12 residues. CDR3 nucleotide sequence: TGTGCCACCGGCAGAAGGGATCCCGAGCAGTACTTC. Its protein is CATGRRDPEQYF.

The gene calls are TRBV6-5 and TRBJ1-1; D gene uncertain. V was shortened by 6 bases and J by 1 base, with 9 bases between the two germline ends. The CDR3 length is 13 residues. Germline V gene sequence: CDR1 MNHEY, CDR2 SVGAGI. The CDR3 loop is CASRRQPNTEAFF. CDR3 DNA sequence: TGTGCCAGCAGGCGGCAGCCGAACACTGAAGCTTTCTTT.

The genes are TRBV7-9 and TRBJ1-4, with D maybe TRBD1 (6 bases). CDR1 is SEHNR and CDR2 is FQNEAQ in the germline V gene (reference sequence). Trimming stripped 5 bases from V and 8 bases from J, with 15 bases between. The CDR3 consists of 14 residues. The CDR3 reads CASSHPTGYEKLFF. DNA for the CDR3: TGTGCCAGCAGCCACCCTACAGGGTACGAAAAACTGTTTTTT.